This T cell receptor beta chain was recovered during a study of regulatory and conventional T cells in RAG deficiency. A remark on this clone: What it binds is unknown.

From germline, CDR1 is GTSNPN and CDR2 SVGIG (reference sequence). V gave up 2 bases and J gave up 7 bases, with 12 bases separating them. This CDR3 comprises 13 residues. Study-wide findings and caveats: Omenn CD25-high CD127-low cells may be activated cells, not true Tregs. Shorter CDR3s in all patient subsets; >80% Treg-Tconv overlap in Omenn.

Profiling relied on immunoSEQ multiplex PCR, and the TCRdb table lists in-frame clones only, not all of them. Here the sample spans 3,200 or so clones, approximately 94% being singletons. The sorted regulatory T cells were CD4+, CD25-high and CD127-low, with genomic DNA sequenced. The sample was also reused in another study, on regulatory T cells. That report notes: Primers: 52 TRBV forward and 13 TRBJ reverse. Skewed V and J usage and few unique V-J pairs marked patient repertoires, most in Tregs.

The sequencing input was CD4+ Tregs sorted from blood. This sequence was found in a human donor in good health. The chain couples TRBV30 to TRBJ2-1; D uncertain. The CDR3, as DNA: TGTGCCTGGAGTAGGAACCTTGTGAATGAGCAGTTCTTC. As protein: CAWSRNLVNEQFF.